The clone carrying this T cell receptor (beta chain) was seen a handful of times. Its antigen remains unknown. Germline lookup yields CDR1 SQVTM and CDR2 ANQGSEA. This CDR3 is 15 amino acids long. Losses at the gene ends were 7 bases for V and 0 bases for J; bases not matched to a gene: 7. These data originate in a study of cytomegalovirus exposure and HLA in healthy donors. Study results and limitations: Among TCR sequences, most were rare, though some public TCRs appeared in many donors.

PCR was performed using 60 Vbeta and 13 Jbeta primers. Repertoires were generated with immunoSEQ multiplex PCR, while TCRdb's copy carries only in-frame clones and drops some. The sample yields 120,000 to 150,000 clones, about two thirds seen once. The sequence was collected from a woman under 30 in good health and CMV-seronegative. V gene TRBV29-1 combines with J gene TRBJ2-3, with TRBD2 identical over 10 bases. The sample was PBMCs. The CDR3 loop reads CSALIAGGSTDTQYF. The DNA of the CDR3 is TGCAGCGCTCTTATAGCGGGAGGTAGCACAGATACGCAGTATTTT.